The 22 T cell receptor beta chains below were found in one sample sequenced in a study of T cells after posttransplantation cyclophosphamide. Cells defined as naive were viable CD3+CD4+ or CD3+CD8+ and CCR7+CD45RA+CD45RO-CD95-CD27+CD28+. Sequenced by immunoSEQ multiplex PCR; TCRdb stores in-frame clones only, minus some. This table has about 22,000 clones, around 98% appearing once. Specimen: naive CD4+ T cells sorted from PBMCs. These receptors were collected from a man aged 50 or older in good health, CMV-negative, and a related stem cell transplant donor.

The J gene is TRBJ2-7, the V gene TRBV5-8; TRBD1 is a possible D gene (6 bases). Trimming pared 4 bases from V and 2 bases from J, leaving 13 bases between. The germline V gene encodes CDR1 SGHTS and CDR2 YDEGEE. The CDR3 runs 14 residues. This CDR3 reads CASSRGGPTYEQYF. The CDR3 DNA is TGTGCCAGCAGCCGTGGGGGCCCAACCTACGAGCAGTACTTC.

A note on this clone: This CDR3 is also generated by other DNA sequences in the sample. V usage is TRBV27 and J usage is TRBJ1-6; 7 positions match TRBD1. Germline CDR1 MNHEY, CDR2 SMNVEV (reference sequence). J gave up 4 bases and V 5 bases, and 8 bases lay outside the gene matches. This CDR3 has 16 amino acids. This CDR3 is CASSRDSFTYNSPLHF. CDR3 DNA: TGTGCCAGCAGTCGGGACAGCTTCACTTATAATTCACCCCTCCACTTT.

The CDR3 sequence: CASSGTGDTGELFF. DNA of the CDR3: TGTGCCAGTAGCGGGACAGGGGACACCGGGGAGCTGTTTTTT. The rearrangement links TRBV19 to TRBJ2-2; 10 bases match TRBD1. This CDR3 is 14 amino acids long. In germline, CDR1 is LNHDA, CDR2 SQIVND (reference sequence). V shed 6 bases, J shed 3 bases, and the junction held 1 base outside the gene matches.

This clone was detected once. This chain connects TRBV6-4 to TRBJ2-3, with TRBD2 identical over 9 bases. After removal of 8 bases from V and 4 bases from J, the junction contained 7 bases not matched to a gene. Germline V gives CDR1 MRHNA, CDR2 SNTAGT. CDR3 length: 14 residues. In nucleotides, the CDR3 is TGTGCCAGCGCCGGCGGGGGGGCTTCAGATACGCAGTATTTT. Its protein product is CASAGGGASDTQYF.

The chain employs TRBV6-5 and TRBJ2-7; 7 positions agree with TRBD1. The CDR3 loop spans 15 amino acids. V shed 4 bases, J shed 4 bases, and the junction held 10 bases outside the gene matches. Germline V gene sequence: CDR1 MNHEY, CDR2 SVGAGI. The chain's CDR3 is CASSSGTASNYEQYF. CDR3 nucleotides: TGTGCCAGCAGTTCCGGGACAGCCTCGAATTACGAGCAGTACTTC.

V usage is TRBV28 and J usage is TRBJ1-5; 7 bases agree with TRBD1. Germline loops: CDR1 MDHEN, CDR2 SYDVKM. V was pared by 2 bases and J by 2 bases, with 9 bases of the junction left unmatched. The CDR3 spans 17 residues. The CDR3 reads CASSLAGDRAGNQPQHF. As DNA, the CDR3 is TGTGCCAGCAGTTTAGCGGGCGACAGGGCAGGCAATCAGCCCCAGCATTTT. Full variable domain (remainder filled in from reference TRBV28 and TRBJ1-5): DVKVTQSSRYLVKRTGEKVFLECVQDMDHENMFWYRQDPGLGLRLIYFSYDVKMKEKGDIPEGYSVSREKKERFSLILESASTNQTSMYLCASSLAGDRAGNQPQHFGDGTRLSIL.

V gene TRBV4-2 combines with J gene TRBJ1-3, with D unclear. Trimming stripped 6 bases from V and 3 bases from J, with 12 bases between. The V gene's germline CDR1 is LGHNA and CDR2 YNFKEQ. CDR3 length: 14 residues. The CDR3 here is CASRAALIGNTIYF. The CDR3, as DNA: TGTGCCAGCAGGGCTGCACTAATTGGAAACACCATATATTTT.

V gene TRBV6-5 combines with J gene TRBJ1-1; the D is unclear. Trimming removed 3 bases at V and 0 bases at J, with 11 bases between. Germline V gene lookup returns CDR1 MNHEY and CDR2 SVGAGI. This CDR3 is built from 15 residues. CDR3 DNA sequence: TGTGCCAGCAGTTATAGTTTCCTCATGAACACTGAAGCTTTCTTT. It yields the protein CASSYSFLMNTEAFF.

This clone was found once. The chain recombines TRBV5-8 with TRBJ2-2; TRBD1 might be the D (6 bases). Germline V gives CDR1 SGHTS, CDR2 YDEGEE. The CDR3 consists of 17 residues. V dropped 2 bases and J dropped 1 base, with 15 bases sitting between them. The CDR3 coding sequence is TGTGCCAGCAGCTTCGTCGAAGGCAGGGGGAACACCGGGGAGCTGTTTTTT. Its translation is CASSFVEGRGNTGELFF.

The rearrangement joins TRBV6-5 to TRBJ1-5, with 11 bases matching TRBD1. The CDR3 extends over 14 amino acids. Per germline, CDR1 MNHEY and CDR2 SVGAGI. Trimming cost V 6 bases and J 7 bases; bases outside gene matches: 5. CDR3 protein: CASRGGTGGQPQHF. The CDR3 DNA reads as TGTGCCAGCAGGGGAGGGACAGGGGGGCAGCCCCAGCATTTT.

The gene calls are TRBV7-2 and TRBJ1-1, with D perhaps TRBD1 (6 bases). The ends were cut back, 5 bases at V and 5 bases at J, with 15 bases in the middle. Germline V gene data show CDR1 as SGHTA and CDR2 as FQGNSA. This CDR3 spans 14 amino acids. CDR3 sequence (DNA): TGTGCCAGCAGCCTACAGGGTTTGGGGACTGAAGCTTTCTTT. It specifies CASSLQGLGTEAFF.

The table lists this clone with a count of one. The chain is built from TRBV4-1 and TRBJ2-7; 7 bases align to TRBD1. The length of the CDR3 is 17 residues. V was pared by 5 bases and J by 2 bases, with 15 bases of the junction left unmatched. Germline V CDR1 and CDR2: MGHRA, YSYEKL. The CDR3 reads CASSYFHRGVGTYEQYF. The CDR3, as DNA: TGCGCCAGCAGCTACTTCCACAGGGGAGTGGGGACCTACGAGCAGTACTTC.

The chain recombines TRBV11-1 with TRBJ1-2; possibly TRBD1 for D (6 bases). V shed 5 bases and J shed 8 bases, with 12 bases lying between them. The CDR3 spans 12 residues. Germline values: CDR1 SGHAT, CDR2 FQDESV (reference sequence). CDR3 loop: CASSIRGSGYTF. The DNA of the CDR3 is TGTGCCAGCAGCATCAGGGGATCCGGCTACACCTTC. The complete variable domain, with remaining parts taken from reference TRBV11-1 and TRBJ1-2, reads EAEVAQSPRYKITEKSQAVAFWCDPISGHATLYWYRQILGQGPELLVQFQDESVVDDSQLPKDRFSAERLKGVDSTLKIQPAELGDSAMYLCASSIRGSGYTFGSGTRLTVV.

V and J are TRBV7-9 and TRBJ2-2, with D possibly TRBD1 on 6 matching bases. Germline lookup yields CDR1 SEHNR and CDR2 FQNEAQ (reference sequence). The CDR3 has 15 residues. Between the trimmed V and J ends, which lost 5 bases and 0 bases, there was a span of 10 bases. In DNA, the CDR3 is TGTGCCAGCAGCCCAGGGGTTACGAACACCGGGGAGCTGTTTTTT. Its protein product is CASSPGVTNTGELFF.

This rearrangement joins TRBV7-2 to TRBJ1-1; 7 bases are shared with TRBD1. The junction had 7 bases not matched to a gene; V was cut back by 6 bases and J by 9 bases. This CDR3 contains 12 residues. Germline values: CDR1 SGHTA, CDR2 FQGNSA. The CDR3 DNA is TGTGCCAGCAGTTTGACAGGGATCAAAGCTTTCTTT. Amino acids: CASSLTGIKAFF.

This sequence joins TRBV27 and TRBJ2-3, with D possibly being TRBD1 (5 bases). The CDR3 totals 12 residues. V dropped 5 bases and J dropped 10 bases, with 13 bases sitting between them. CDR1 and CDR2 (germline): MNHEY, SMNVEV (reference sequence). CDR3 nucleotides: TGTGCCAGCAGTCTCCAGGGTACTGCGCAGTATTTT. This encodes CASSLQGTAQYF.

The CDR3 DNA reads as TGTGCCAGCAGTTCCTCCGCAGTTGCCCCCGCCGAGCAGTACTTC. It codes for CASSSSAVAPAEQYF. The V call is TRBV6-5, the J call TRBJ2-7; D is uncertain. The CDR3 loop spans 15 amino acids. V lost 4 bases and J 6 bases, leaving 19 bases between the germline ends. Germline values: CDR1 MNHEY, CDR2 SVGAGI.

Worth noting for this clone: Its ends do not fully match the called genes, so a read error is possible. V is TRBV18 and J is TRBJ2-3; no definite D call. The CDR3 extends over 13 amino acids. The V gene's germline CDR1 is KGHSH and CDR2 LQKENI. CDR3 sequence reads: CASSPPVTDTQYF. The CDR3 DNA reads TGTGCCAGCTCACCACCTGTCACAGATACGCAGTACTTT.

This sequence joins TRBV5-1 and TRBJ1-2; 8 bases map to TRBD1. From germline, CDR1 is SGHRS and CDR2 YFSETQ. J gave up 5 bases and V 5 bases, and 11 bases lay outside the gene matches. This CDR3 is built from 15 residues. The CDR3 DNA follows: TGCGCCAGCAGTCATGGACAGGGAGAGCTTTATGGCTACACCTTC. Translation: CASSHGQGELYGYTF.

Written as DNA, the CDR3 is TGTGCCAGCTCACAAAACGACAGGGCCAGCAATCAGCCCCAGCATTTT. Translation gives CASSQNDRASNQPQHF. The V and J genes are TRBV18 and TRBJ1-5; TRBD1 agrees at 7 bases. The germline CDR1 and CDR2 sequences are KGHSH and LQKENI. With V trimmed by 4 bases and J by 1 base, 7 bases remained unmatched. The CDR3 is 16 residues long. Variable domain in full (rest from reference TRBV18 and TRBJ1-5): NAGVMQNPRHLVRRRGQEARLRCSPMKGHSHVYWYRQLPEEGLKFMVYLQKENIIDESGMPKERFSAEFPKEGPSILRIQQVVRGDSAAYFCASSQNDRASNQPQHFGDGTRLSIL.

The genes are TRBV2 and TRBJ2-1; D is uncertain. The CDR3 spans 12 residues. Germline V gene lookup returns CDR1 SNHLY and CDR2 FYNNEI. Trimming stripped 8 bases from V and 10 bases from J, with 15 bases between. CDR3 loop: CASRSTPPEQFF. The CDR3 nucleotides are TGTGCCAGCCGAAGCACCCCTCCGGAGCAGTTCTTC.

This clone came up a few times. The V and J genes are TRBV10-3 and TRBJ1-1; D might be TRBD1 (6 bases). The germline V and J ends were trimmed by 3 bases and 4 bases, with 12 bases remaining between them. Looked up from germline, CDR1 is ENHRY and CDR2 is SYGVKD. The CDR3 runs 14 residues. CDR3 in amino acids: CAISDYRAGTEAFF. DNA for the CDR3: TGTGCCATCAGTGATTACAGGGCGGGCACTGAAGCTTTCTTT.